The sequence of this TCR beta chain was determined in a study of blood T cell repertoires in COVID-19. Turning to the study itself: Material from acute and convalescent COVID-19 was sourced from the United States, Italy and Spain. Sources were T cells, B-cell-depleted T cells, or PBMCs; the material itself was cDNA or gDNA.

CDR1 and CDR2 (germline): SGHRS, YFSETQ. The CDR3 consists of 16 residues. Trimming stripped 0 bases from V and 7 bases from J, with 14 bases between. Recruited during active infection, patients (from Seattle) were subsequently followed longitudinally. As handled by the study authors: Amplification with reference gene primers provided the estimates of nucleated cell counts. Generated by immunoSEQ multiplex PCR, the TCRdb table keeps only in-frame clones and is missing some. The V and J calls and clone size come from that table; D and trimming were worked out from the DNA. The sample holds more than 300,000 clones, roughly nine tenths seen once.

Sequencing was done on a sample of peripheral blood. The TCR comes from a woman aged 25 to 39 with COVID-19, enrolled during active disease. V gene TRBV5-1 combines with J gene TRBJ1-6; possibly TRBD1 for D (5 bases). CDR3 residues: CASSLAWGRENSPLHF. The CDR3 DNA is TGCGCCAGCAGCTTGGCCTGGGGACGGGAGAATTCACCCCTCCACTTT.